This T cell receptor beta chain was recorded in a study of response to subunit inactivated influenza vaccine. Broader study findings: It was suggested by the authors that few new T cells are recruited by each seasonal influenza vaccination.

The germline CDR1 and CDR2 sequences are MNHNS and SASEGT. The length of the CDR3 is 14 residues. Deletions cut 5 bases from V and 7 bases from J, with 12 bases between. MiXCR was run by TCRdb on the RT-PCR reads, yielding one entry per CDR3 protein. This table has 300,000 to 350,000 distinct CDR3 sequences, just over 20% appearing once. A word on this clonotype: Its matching antigen is unknown.

The TCR originated in a man aged 50 to 75 who received an inactivated influenza vaccine. V usage is TRBV6-1 and J usage is TRBJ1-6; D perhaps matches TRBD1 (6 bases). This sample comprised PBMCs from blood, obtained less than 22 months after vaccination. DNA for the CDR3: TGTGCCAGCAGTACAGGGATCCGGAATTCACCCCTCCACTTT. Translated: CASSTGIRNSPLHF.